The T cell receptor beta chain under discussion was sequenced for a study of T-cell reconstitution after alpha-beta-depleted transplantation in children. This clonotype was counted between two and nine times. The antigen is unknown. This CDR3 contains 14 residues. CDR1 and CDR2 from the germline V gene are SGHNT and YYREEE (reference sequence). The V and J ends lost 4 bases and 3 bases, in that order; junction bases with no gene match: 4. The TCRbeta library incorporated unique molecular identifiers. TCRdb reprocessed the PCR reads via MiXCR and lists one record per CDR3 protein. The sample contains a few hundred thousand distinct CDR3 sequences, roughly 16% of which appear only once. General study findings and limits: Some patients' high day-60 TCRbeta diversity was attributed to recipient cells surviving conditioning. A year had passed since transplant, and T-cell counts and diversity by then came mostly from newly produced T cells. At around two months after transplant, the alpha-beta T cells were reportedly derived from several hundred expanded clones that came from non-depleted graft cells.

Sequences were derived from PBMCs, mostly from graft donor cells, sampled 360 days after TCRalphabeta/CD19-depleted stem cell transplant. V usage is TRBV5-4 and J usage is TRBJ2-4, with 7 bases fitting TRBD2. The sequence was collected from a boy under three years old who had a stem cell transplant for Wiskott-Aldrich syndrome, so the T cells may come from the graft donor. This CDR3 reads CASSGPSGKNIQYF. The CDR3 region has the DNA TGTGCCAGCAGCGGACCTAGCGGCAAAAACATTCAGTACTTC.